This record looks at one TCR beta chain sequence and its context. V dropped 6 bases and J dropped 8; count of bases not matched to a gene: 9. Per germline, CDR1 SNHLY and CDR2 FYNNEI. CDR3 length: 15 amino acids. These data originate in a study of blood T cell repertoires in COVID-19. Overall study context: From the United States, Italy and Spain came samples of acute and convalescent COVID-19. PBMCs, B-cell-depleted T cells, or T cells were the source of the cDNA or gDNA that made up the material.

The repertoire was sequenced with immunoSEQ multiplex PCR; TCRdb's copy has only in-frame clones and lacks some. This sample carries approximately 200,000 clones, around four fifths of them seen once, and the ten largest clones take 5.1%. The TCR originated in a woman in her fifties or sixties who had recovered from COVID-19. The sequenced sample consisted of peripheral blood. The chain couples TRBV2 to TRBJ2-1, with TRBD2 matching over 11 bases. The CDR3 nucleotides are TGTGCCAGCAGCCCCGATAGCGGGGGGGAACATGAGCAGTTCTTC. This gives the protein CASSPDSGGEHEQFF. Together with reference TRBV2 and TRBJ2-1, the CDR3 gives the full variable domain: EPEVTQTPSHQVTQMGQEVILRCVPISNHLYFYWYRQILGQKVEFLVSFYNNEISEKSEIFDDQFSVERPDGSNFTLKIRSTKLEDSAMYFCASSPDSGGEHEQFFGPGTRLTVL.